These 16 T cell receptor beta chains were sequenced from one sample in a study of T-cell reconstitution after alpha-beta-depleted transplantation in children. A library of TCRbeta sequences, prepared with unique molecular identifiers, was generated. A single record per CDR3 protein comes from TCRdb applying MiXCR to the PCR reads. The table includes hundreds of thousands of distinct CDR3 sequences, 20% to 30% detected once. The sequenced sample was PBMCs, mostly from graft donor cells, obtained 360 days after TCRalphabeta/CD19-depleted stem cell transplant. All receptors come from a female patient aged 2-9 years who had a stem cell transplant for congenital amegakaryocytic thrombocytopenia, so the T cells may come from the graft donor.

This chain links TRBV6-1 with TRBJ1-5, with D perhaps TRBD1 (6 bases). Germline CDR1 MNHNS, CDR2 SASEGT. The CDR3 runs 15 residues. Trimming left V 5 bases short and J 2 bases short, with 13 bases between. The CDR3 spells CASSPTGLGNQPQHF. The DNA of the CDR3 is TGTGCCAGCAGTCCCACAGGGTTAGGCAATCAGCCCCAGCATTTT.

The CDR3 region is CASSLAGAVSYEQYF. CDR3 coding DNA: TGTGCCAGCAGTCTAGCGGGAGCGGTATCCTACGAGCAGTACTTC. The chain is built from TRBV6-2 or TRBV6-3 and TRBJ2-7; 10 bases agree with TRBD2. V shed 5 bases, J shed 1 base, and the junction held 5 bases outside the gene matches. The CDR3 consists of 15 residues. Looked up from germline, CDR1 is MNHEY and CDR2 is SVGEGT.

The table lists this clonotype with a few counts. The chain has TRBV25-1 and TRBJ2-5; a weak D match, TRBD2 (6 bases). The length of the CDR3 is 18 residues. From germline, CDR1 is MGHDK and CDR2 SYGVNS. The V end was cut by 0 bases, the J end by 4 bases, with 21 bases between. For the CDR3, the DNA is TGTGCCAGCAGTGAATATCGGGTTACTAGCACTGGGGGAGAGACCCAGTACTTC. This encodes CASSEYRVTSTGGETQYF.

The CDR3 region is CSARVSLNSNQPQHF. In nucleotides, the CDR3 is TGCAGTGCTAGGGTCAGCCTCAATAGCAATCAGCCCCAGCATTTT. This chain links TRBV20-1 with TRBJ1-5, with no clear D. CDR3 length equals 15 residues. V gave up 3 bases and J gave up 0 bases, with 12 bases separating them. Germline values: CDR1 DFQATT, CDR2 SNEGSKA (reference sequence).

The V call is TRBV7-2, the J call TRBJ2-3; D possibly matches TRBD1 or TRBD2 (6 bases each). V lost 1 base and J lost 0, with 8 bases in between. Germline V gene data show CDR1 as SGHTA and CDR2 as FQGNSA. The CDR3 sequence is 15 residues long. The chain's CDR3 is CASSLGGASTDTQYF. Here the CDR3 DNA reads TGTGCCAGCAGCTTAGGGGGGGCTAGCACAGATACGCAGTATTTT.

This clonotype came up a few times. The chain couples TRBV12-3 or TRBV12-4 to TRBJ2-1; 8 nucleotides line up with TRBD1. CDR3 length equals 17 residues. Trimming at V came to 1 base and at J to 5 bases, leaving 10 bases not matched to a gene. CDR3 residues: CASSLGQGPSRHNEQFF. The CDR3 bases are TGTGCCAGCAGTTTAGGACAGGGGCCCTCCCGGCACAATGAGCAGTTCTTC.

This chain joins TRBV6-2 or TRBV6-3 and TRBJ2-1; 8 bases map to TRBD2. The CDR3 spans 12 residues. Trimming took 0 bases from V and 12 from J; bases not matched to a gene: 1. The germline V gene has CDR1 MNHEY and CDR2 SVGEGT. CDR3 coding DNA: TGTGCCAGCAGTTACTCGGGACTAGGGCAGTTCTTC. Encoded protein: CASSYSGLGQFF.

In its sample, this clonotype was seen many times. The V call is TRBV28, the J call TRBJ2-7; TRBD1 is a possible D gene (6 bases). The CDR3 is 15 residues long. Germline V CDR1 and CDR2: MDHEN, SYDVKM. Trimming took 4 bases from V and 3 from J, leaving 16 bases between them. The CDR3 protein is CASSSPYRDNYEQYF. CDR3 nucleotide sequence: TGTGCCAGCAGTTCTCCATACAGGGATAACTACGAGCAGTACTTC.

Points on this clonotype: This clone may be a read error of a much larger clone one base away. V and J are TRBV11-2 and TRBJ2-5, with D possibly TRBD1 on 6 matching bases. The CDR3 totals 13 residues. Germline V CDR1 and CDR2: SGHAT, FQNNGV. V lost 2 bases and J 3 bases, leaving 7 bases between the germline ends. The DNA of the CDR3 is TGTGCCAGCAGCTTACACAGGGAAGAGACCCAGTACTTC. Amino acids: CASSLHREETQYF.

This chain connects TRBV9 to TRBJ1-4; D is undetermined. Trimming stripped 2 bases from V and 4 bases from J, with 9 bases between. This CDR3 is built from 14 residues. CDR1 is SGDLS, CDR2 YYNGEE, per germline. This CDR3 is CASSVGSHNEKLFF. In DNA, the CDR3 is TGTGCCAGCAGCGTCGGTAGCCATAATGAAAAACTGTTTTTT.

This sequence joins TRBV6-1 and TRBJ2-7; D might be TRBD2 (5 bases). The CDR3 runs to 14 residues. The V end lost 8 bases, the J end lost 2 bases, and 16 bases lay between the germline ends. Germline V gene sequence: CDR1 MNHNS, CDR2 SASEGT. The CDR3 sequence: CASGRSGNPYEQYF. The CDR3 DNA sequence: TGTGCCAGCGGTCGATCCGGGAACCCCTACGAGCAGTACTTC.

This clonotype was seen repeatedly, ten times or more. The rearrangement uses TRBV29-1 and TRBJ2-3, with a possible D match to TRBD1 (6 bases). V was shortened by 7 bases and J by 3 bases, with 8 bases between the two germline ends. CDR1 is SQVTM and CDR2 is ANQGSEA in the germline V gene. CDR3 length: 11 amino acids. CDR3 DNA sequence: TGCAGCGCCGGACAGACAGATACGCAGTATTTT. Translated: CSAGQTDTQYF.

The DNA for the CDR3 is TGCAGTGCTAGGCAGGGCGGCTATGGCTACACCTTC. This sequence encodes CSARQGGYGYTF. The chain is built from TRBV20-1 and TRBJ1-2; D perhaps matches TRBD1 (5 bases). Germline V gene sequence: CDR1 DFQATT, CDR2 SNEGSKA (reference sequence). Trimming cost V 3 bases and J 4 bases, with 9 bases left between them. The CDR3 is 12 amino acids.

This clonotype has more than one count but fewer than ten. The J gene is TRBJ2-2, the V gene TRBV4-1; 13 bases line up with TRBD2. This CDR3 has 17 amino acids. V gave up 3 bases and J gave up 4 bases; unmatched junction bases: 5. CDR1 and CDR2 (germline): MGHRA, YSYEKL. CDR3: CASSHRLAGGPTGELFF. The CDR3 bases are TGCGCCAGCAGCCATAGACTAGCGGGGGGTCCCACCGGGGAGCTGTTTTTT.

The chain carries TRBV15 and TRBJ2-1, with D unresolved. The ends were cut back, 0 bases at V and 8 bases at J, with 8 bases in the middle. The CDR3 is 13 residues long. Germline-derived CDR1 and CDR2 are LNHNV and YYDKDF (reference sequence). CDR3 nucleotide sequence: TGTGCCACCAGCAGAGATATGGGATATGAGCAGTTCTTC. This gives the protein CATSRDMGYEQFF.

This clonotype has only a few counts. The J gene is TRBJ1-4, the V gene TRBV9; D ambiguous. The CDR3 totals 14 residues. Trimming stripped 0 bases from V and 3 bases from J, with 6 bases between. Germline values: CDR1 SGDLS, CDR2 YYNGEE. The CDR3 loop is CASSVARSNEKLFF. The CDR3, as DNA: TGTGCCAGCAGCGTAGCCAGGTCTAATGAAAAACTGTTTTTT.